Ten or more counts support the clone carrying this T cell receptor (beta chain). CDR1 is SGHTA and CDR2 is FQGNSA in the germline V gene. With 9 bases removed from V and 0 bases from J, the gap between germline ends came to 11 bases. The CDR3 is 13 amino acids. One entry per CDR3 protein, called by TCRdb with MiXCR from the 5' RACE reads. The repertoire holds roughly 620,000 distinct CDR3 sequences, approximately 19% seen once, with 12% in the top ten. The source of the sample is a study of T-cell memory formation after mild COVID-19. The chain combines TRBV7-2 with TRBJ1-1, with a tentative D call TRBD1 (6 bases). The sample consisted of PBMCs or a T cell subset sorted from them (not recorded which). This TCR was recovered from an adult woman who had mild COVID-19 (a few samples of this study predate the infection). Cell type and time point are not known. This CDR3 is CASGGQLNTEAFF. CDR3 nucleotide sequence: TGTGCCAGTGGGGGACAATTGAACACTGAAGCTTTCTTT. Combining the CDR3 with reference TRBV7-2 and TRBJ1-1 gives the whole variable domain GAGVSQSPSNKVTEKGKDVELRCDPISGHTALYWYRQSLGQGLEFLIYFQGNSAPDKSGLPSDRFSAERTGGSVSTLTIQRTQQEDSAVYLCASGGQLNTEAFFGQGTRLTVV.